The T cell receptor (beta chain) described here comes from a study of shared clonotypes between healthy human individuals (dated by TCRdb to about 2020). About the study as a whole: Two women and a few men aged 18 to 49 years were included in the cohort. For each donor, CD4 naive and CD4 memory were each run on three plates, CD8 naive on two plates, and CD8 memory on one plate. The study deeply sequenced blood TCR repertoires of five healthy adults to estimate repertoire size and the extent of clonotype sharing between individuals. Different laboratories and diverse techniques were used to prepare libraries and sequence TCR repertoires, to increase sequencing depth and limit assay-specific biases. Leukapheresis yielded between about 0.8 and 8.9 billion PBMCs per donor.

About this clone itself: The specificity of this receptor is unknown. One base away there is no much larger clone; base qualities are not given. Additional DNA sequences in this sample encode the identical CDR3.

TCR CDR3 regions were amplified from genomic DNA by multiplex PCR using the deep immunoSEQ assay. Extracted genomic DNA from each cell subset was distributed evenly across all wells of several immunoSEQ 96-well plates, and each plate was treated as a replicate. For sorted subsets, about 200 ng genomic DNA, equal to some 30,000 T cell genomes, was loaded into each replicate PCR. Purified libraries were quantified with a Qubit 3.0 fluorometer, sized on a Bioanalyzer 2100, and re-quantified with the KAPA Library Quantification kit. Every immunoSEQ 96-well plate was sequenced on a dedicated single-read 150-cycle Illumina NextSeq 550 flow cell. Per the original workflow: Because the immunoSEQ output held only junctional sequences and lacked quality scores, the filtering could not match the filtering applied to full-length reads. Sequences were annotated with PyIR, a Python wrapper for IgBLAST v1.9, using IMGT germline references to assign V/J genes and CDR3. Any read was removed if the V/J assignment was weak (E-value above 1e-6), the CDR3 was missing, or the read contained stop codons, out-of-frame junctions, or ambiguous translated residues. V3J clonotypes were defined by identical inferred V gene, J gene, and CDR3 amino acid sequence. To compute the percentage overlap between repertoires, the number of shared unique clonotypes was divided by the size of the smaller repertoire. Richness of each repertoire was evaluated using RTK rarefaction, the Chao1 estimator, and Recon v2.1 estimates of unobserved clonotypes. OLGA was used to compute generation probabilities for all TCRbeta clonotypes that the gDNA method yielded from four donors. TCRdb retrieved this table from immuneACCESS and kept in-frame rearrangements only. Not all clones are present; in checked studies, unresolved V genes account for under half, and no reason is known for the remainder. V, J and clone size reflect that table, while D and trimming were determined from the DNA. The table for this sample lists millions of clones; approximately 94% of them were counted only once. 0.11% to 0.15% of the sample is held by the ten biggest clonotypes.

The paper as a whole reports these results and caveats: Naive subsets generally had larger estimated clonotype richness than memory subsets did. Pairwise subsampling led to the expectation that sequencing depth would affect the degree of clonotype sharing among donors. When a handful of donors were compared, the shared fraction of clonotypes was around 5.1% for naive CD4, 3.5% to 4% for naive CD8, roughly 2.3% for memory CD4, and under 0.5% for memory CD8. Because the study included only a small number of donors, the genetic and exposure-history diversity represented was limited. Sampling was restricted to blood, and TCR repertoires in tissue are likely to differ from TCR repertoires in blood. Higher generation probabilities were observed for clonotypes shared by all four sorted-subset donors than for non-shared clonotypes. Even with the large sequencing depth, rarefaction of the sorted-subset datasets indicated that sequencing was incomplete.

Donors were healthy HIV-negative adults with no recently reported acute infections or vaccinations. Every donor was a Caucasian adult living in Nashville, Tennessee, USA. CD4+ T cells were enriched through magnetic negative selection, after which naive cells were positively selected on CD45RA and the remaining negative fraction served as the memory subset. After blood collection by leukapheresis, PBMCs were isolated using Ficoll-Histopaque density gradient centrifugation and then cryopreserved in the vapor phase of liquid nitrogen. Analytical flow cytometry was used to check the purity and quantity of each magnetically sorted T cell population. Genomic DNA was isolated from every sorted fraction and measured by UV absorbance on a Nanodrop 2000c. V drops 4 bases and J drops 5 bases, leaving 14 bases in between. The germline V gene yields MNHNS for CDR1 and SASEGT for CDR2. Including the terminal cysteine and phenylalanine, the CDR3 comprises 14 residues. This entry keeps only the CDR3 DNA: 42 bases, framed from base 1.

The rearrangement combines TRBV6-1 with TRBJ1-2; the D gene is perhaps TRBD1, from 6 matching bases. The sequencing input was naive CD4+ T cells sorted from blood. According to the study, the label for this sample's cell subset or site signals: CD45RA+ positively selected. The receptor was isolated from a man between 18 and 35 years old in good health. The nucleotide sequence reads TGTGCCAGCAGTGGGGGAGGGGGGTCATATGGCTACACCTTC. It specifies CASSGGGGSYGYTF.